What follows are 30 T cell receptor beta chains derived from one specimen sequenced in a study of identical twins. TCRdb independently ran MiXCR on the 5' RACE reads; one entry per CDR3 protein. The sample has 250,000 to 350,000 distinct CDR3 sequences; under 9% are singletons. The data were also submitted as part of a second study, on yellow fever vaccine responses in identical twins.

Sequences were obtained from memory (CD45RO+) T cells sorted from blood. The receptor set was obtained from a woman between 18 and 30 years old in good health.

This clonotype has a handful of counts. The gene calls are TRBV19 and TRBJ1-2, with 8 bases that match TRBD1. After removal of 7 bases from V and 3 bases from J, the junction contained 10 bases not matched to a gene. Per the germline V gene, CDR1 is LNHDA and CDR2 is SQIVND (reference sequence). The CDR3 is 15 amino acids. CDR3 residues: CASKADRASDYGYTF. As DNA, the CDR3 is TGTGCCAGTAAGGCGGACAGGGCATCGGACTATGGCTACACCTTC.

The genes are TRBV18 and TRBJ2-4; no reliable D call. Germline loops: CDR1 KGHSH, CDR2 LQKENI. There are 14 residues in the CDR3. V was clipped by 3 bases and J by 0 bases, with 6 bases between them. CDR3 sequence (DNA): TGTGCCAGCTCACCCAACCTAGCCAAAAACATTCAGTACTTC. Protein: CASSPNLAKNIQYF.

This clonotype has a handful of counts. The V call is TRBV6-5, the J call TRBJ2-5; 10 bases agree with TRBD2. Germline loops: CDR1 MNHEY, CDR2 SVGAGI. V shed 2 bases and J 4 bases; nucleotides not matched to a gene: 1. The CDR3 contains 14 residues. Written as DNA, the CDR3 is TGTGCCAGCAGTTACCTAGCGGGGGCAGAGACCCAGTACTTC. As protein: CASSYLAGAETQYF.

This clonotype was seen a handful of times. The chain couples TRBV14 to TRBJ1-2; D unclear. The CDR3 has 13 amino acids. The germline CDR1 and CDR2 sequences are SGHDN and FVKESK. V lost 4 bases to trimming and J lost 8 bases, with 14 bases between them. The CDR3 coding sequence is TGTGCCAGCAGCCCTCTCCTATATGGCGGCTACACCTTC. The encoded protein is CASSPLLYGGYTF. The entire variable domain, with the rest obtained from reference TRBV14 and TRBJ1-2, is as follows: EAGVTQFPSHSVIEKGQTVTLRCDPISGHDNLYWYRRVMGKEIKFLLHFVKESKQDESGMPNNRFLAERTGGTYSTLKVQPAELEDSGVYFCASSPLLYGGYTFGSGTRLTVV.

The CDR3 DNA follows: TGTGCCACCAGTGATCCCCAGACAGGGGTGAATGAGCAGTTCTTC. This gives the protein CATSDPQTGVNEQFF. The chain uses TRBV24-1 and TRBJ2-1; 8 bases are a match to TRBD1. Germline V lookup: CDR1 KGHDR, CDR2 SFDVKD. After removal of 3 bases from V and 7 bases from J, the junction contained 7 bases not matched to a gene. The CDR3 has 15 amino acids.

There are many counts of this clonotype. V gene TRBV20-1 combines with J gene TRBJ1-2; no clear D gene. CDR3 length equals 13 residues. Trimming cost V 0 bases and J 8 bases, with 13 bases left between them. Germline CDR1 and CDR2: DFQATT and SNEGSKA (reference sequence). This chain's CDR3 is CSARDPGIAGYTF. The CDR3 DNA sequence: TGCAGTGCTAGAGATCCGGGCATTGCGGGCTACACCTTC.

This sequence joins TRBV14 and TRBJ2-3, with TRBD1 as a possible D gene (5 bases). The CDR3 sequence is 17 residues long. The ends were cut back, 1 base at V and 3 bases at J, with 17 bases in the middle. Germline CDR1 SGHDN, CDR2 FVKESK. CDR3 sequence reads: CASSQVGATDLTDTQYF. The CDR3 nucleotides read TGTGCCAGCAGCCAAGTAGGGGCGACAGATCTTACAGATACGCAGTATTTT.

The chain has TRBV7-9 and TRBJ1-2; D ambiguous. Germline V gene lookup returns CDR1 SEHNR and CDR2 FQNEAQ (reference sequence). The CDR3 length is 14 residues. Trimming pared 2 bases from V and 7 bases from J, leaving 14 bases between. The CDR3 loop is CASSLFLLGGGYTF. The CDR3 nucleotides read TGTGCCAGCAGCTTATTCCTTTTAGGTGGTGGCTACACCTTC.

This chain uses TRBV2 with TRBJ1-2, with TRBD1 identical over 10 bases. Germline V CDR1 and CDR2: SNHLY, FYNNEI. Trimming removed 3 bases from V and 5 bases from J; junction bases left unmatched: 6. The length of the CDR3 is 15 residues. CDR3 region: CASSDPGTGVYGYTF. The CDR3 DNA reads TGTGCCAGCAGTGACCCCGGGACAGGGGTATATGGCTACACCTTC.

This clonotype was seen at least ten times. The chain recombines TRBV4-1 with TRBJ2-1; perhaps TRBD2 as D (6 bases). Germline loops: CDR1 MGHRA, CDR2 YSYEKL. Between the trimmed V and J ends, which lost 4 bases and 7 bases, there was a span of 11 bases. The CDR3 sequence is 13 residues long. CDR3 residues: CASSPRGVNEQFF. Written as DNA, the CDR3 is TGCGCCAGCAGCCCCCGCGGGGTGAATGAGCAGTTCTTC.

This clonotype was counted between two and nine times. The CDR3 DNA reads TGTGCCAGCTCACCAATGATCCTAGTAGGCACCGGGGAGCTGTTTTTT. This encodes CASSPMILVGTGELFF. The chain couples TRBV18 to TRBJ2-2; no clear D gene. CDR3 length: 16 amino acids. Germline values: CDR1 KGHSH, CDR2 LQKENI. V was pared by 2 bases and J by 4 bases, with 14 bases between. Drawing the rest from reference TRBV18 and TRBJ2-2, the complete variable domain is NAGVMQNPRHLVRRRGQEARLRCSPMKGHSHVYWYRQLPEEGLKFMVYLQKENIIDESGMPKERFSAEFPKEGPSILRIQQVVRGDSAAYFCASSPMILVGTGELFFGEGSRLTVL.

The sample holds many counts of this clonotype. The J gene is TRBJ2-3, the V gene TRBV29-1, with 8 bases aligning to TRBD2. Germline V gene sequence: CDR1 SQVTM, CDR2 ANQGSEA. CDR3 size: 15 residues. V shed 5 bases and J 2 bases; nucleotides not matched to a gene: 9. The CDR3 is CSVPKAGVNTDTQYF. CDR3 in DNA: TGCAGCGTTCCCAAAGCGGGAGTGAACACAGATACGCAGTATTTT.

This clonotype came up a few times. This chain links TRBV6-4 with TRBJ2-1; a possible D gene is TRBD1 (5 bases). This CDR3 has 13 amino acids. Germline values: CDR1 MRHNA, CDR2 SNTAGT. Trimming removed 0 bases at V and 13 bases at J, with 13 bases between. The CDR3 sequence is CASSDSAQGKQFF. The DNA for the CDR3 is TGTGCCAGCAGTGACTCGGCGCAGGGAAAACAGTTCTTC.

The genes are TRBV9 and TRBJ2-1, with D uncertain. The V end was cut by 7 bases, the J end by 0 bases, with 11 bases between. CDR3 length equals 14 residues. The germline V gene encodes CDR1 SGDLS and CDR2 YYNGEE. Here the CDR3 DNA reads TGTGCCAGCGGGTCCGCGAACTCCTACAATGAGCAGTTCTTC. Protein product: CASGSANSYNEQFF.

The sample holds many counts of this clonotype. The CDR3 sequence: CASSSTRDRGTDTQYF. CDR3 coding DNA: TGTGCCAGCAGTTCAACCCGGGACAGAGGCACAGATACGCAGTATTTT. This chain joins TRBV12-3 or TRBV12-4 and TRBJ2-3; 7 bases agree with TRBD1. The CDR3 totals 16 residues. Germline trimming cut 4 bases from V and 1 base from J; bases unmatched to any gene: 8.

This sequence joins TRBV2 and TRBJ2-7; D remains ambiguous. The CDR3 is 15 residues long. CDR1 and CDR2 from the germline V gene are SNHLY and FYNNEI. V was clipped by 2 bases and J by 2 bases, with 13 bases between them. The CDR3 bases are TGTGCCAGCAGTGAACGGCAGGCTGTAACCTACGAGCAGTACTTC. Translating gives CASSERQAVTYEQYF.

In this sample, this clonotype turned up many times. The J gene is TRBJ2-3, the V gene TRBV20-1; no clear D gene. V was cut by 3 bases and J by 5 bases, with 3 bases left in between. The CDR3 spans 10 residues. The germline V gene has CDR1 DFQATT and CDR2 SNEGSKA (reference sequence). The CDR3 sequence is CSASKDTQYF. The CDR3 region has the DNA TGCAGTGCTAGTAAAGATACGCAGTATTTT.

This clonotype turned up a few times. The J gene is TRBJ2-5, the V gene TRBV24-1; D might be TRBD2 (6 bases). The V gene's germline CDR1 is KGHDR and CDR2 SFDVKD. Trimming shortened V by 4 bases and J by 5 bases, and 16 bases separated the two germline ends. CDR3 length equals 15 residues. CDR3 DNA: TGTGCCACCAGTGACCGCCCTGGCGGGACGGAGACCCAGTACTTC. Protein product: CATSDRPGGTETQYF.

This clonotype has just a few counts. The chain has TRBV28 and TRBJ2-5, with 11 bases fitting TRBD1. The junction had 7 bases not matched to a gene; V was cut back by 6 bases and J by 1 base. This CDR3 has 16 residues. Germline assignment: CDR1 MDHEN and CDR2 SYDVKM. The CDR3 is CASSRWTGGIQETQYF. Written as DNA, the CDR3 is TGTGCCAGCAGCCGCTGGACAGGGGGCATCCAAGAGACCCAGTACTTC.

This clonotype was seen a handful of times. The gene calls are TRBV6-5 and TRBJ2-1; possibly TRBD1 for D (6 bases). Trimming cost V 0 bases and J 4 bases, with 16 bases left between them. In germline, CDR1 is MNHEY, CDR2 SVGAGI. The CDR3 is 17 amino acids. Here the CDR3 reads CASSYSAPTGIYNEQFF. The CDR3 DNA sequence: TGTGCCAGCAGTTACTCGGCGCCCACAGGGATTTACAATGAGCAGTTCTTC.

The rearrangement links TRBV20-1 to TRBJ1-2; D is possibly TRBD1 (6 bases). The germline V gene encodes CDR1 DFQATT and CDR2 SNEGSKA (reference sequence). The CDR3 sequence is 11 residues long. The V end lost 7 bases, the J end lost 8 bases, and 14 bases lay between the germline ends. The DNA of the CDR3 is TGCAGTGTCGGACAGTTGGGCGGCTACACCTTC. Translating it yields CSVGQLGGYTF.

The rearrangement uses TRBV29-1 and TRBJ2-5; TRBD2 agrees at 13 bases. CDR3 length equals 16 residues. The V gene's germline CDR1 is SQVTM and CDR2 ANQGSEA. J gave up 1 base and V 1 base, and 3 bases lay outside the gene matches. The CDR3 region is CSVEGGLAGSQETQYF. The CDR3 nucleotides read TGCAGCGTTGAAGGGGGACTAGCGGGGAGCCAAGAGACCCAGTACTTC.

The V gene is TRBV20-1, the J gene TRBJ2-5; 9 bases line up with TRBD2. The junction had 9 bases not matched to a gene; V was cut back by 4 bases and J by 3 bases. This CDR3 comprises 15 residues. The germline CDR1 and CDR2 sequences are DFQATT and SNEGSKA (reference sequence). This chain's CDR3 is CSATGLAGREETQYF. As DNA, the CDR3 is TGCAGTGCTACGGGCCTAGCGGGAAGGGAAGAGACCCAGTACTTC.

This clonotype was seen only a few times. J is TRBJ2-1 and V is TRBV7-8, with TRBD2 matching 11 bases. There are 17 residues in the CDR3. Germline V gives CDR1 SGHVS, CDR2 FQNEAQ. With V trimmed by 5 bases and J by 11 bases, 17 bases remained unmatched. The CDR3 sequence: CASSPRVAGGPVVQQFF. The CDR3 nucleotides are TGTGCCAGCAGCCCGCGGGTAGCGGGAGGGCCGGTAGTGCAGCAGTTCTTC.

This clonotype was seen a few times. The genes are TRBV6-1 and TRBJ2-1; 10 bases match TRBD2. V shed 6 bases, J shed 1 base, and the junction held 6 bases outside the gene matches. CDR1 and CDR2 (germline): MNHNS, SASEGT. The CDR3 loop spans 16 amino acids. CDR3 nucleotide sequence: TGTGCCAGCAGGGGGAGCGGGGGGGCTTCCTACAATGAGCAGTTCTTC. Translating gives CASRGSGGASYNEQFF.

A few counts support this clonotype. The CDR3 region has the DNA TGCAGTGCTAGGAGGGGACTAGGATTCAGCGAGCAGTACTTC. Amino acid sequence: CSARRGLGFSEQYF. The genes are TRBV20-1 and TRBJ2-7, with 8 nucleotides matching TRBD2. The length of the CDR3 is 14 residues. Germline-derived CDR1 and CDR2 are DFQATT and SNEGSKA (reference sequence). J gave up 6 bases and V 3 bases, and 10 bases lay outside the gene matches.

This chain joins TRBV28 and TRBJ2-1, with TRBD2 identical over 7 bases. Germline-derived CDR1 and CDR2 are MDHEN and SYDVKM. After removal of 4 bases from V and 8 bases from J, the junction contained 2 bases not matched to a gene. The CDR3 has 12 amino acids. The CDR3 protein is CASSWGGDEQFF. In DNA, the CDR3 is TGTGCCAGCAGTTGGGGGGGGGATGAGCAGTTCTTC.

The gene calls are TRBV5-4 and TRBJ2-3, with 8 nucleotides matching TRBD1. The germline V gene encodes CDR1 SGHNT and CDR2 YYREEE (reference sequence). The CDR3 contains 13 residues. The junction had 2 bases not matched to a gene; V was cut back by 4 bases and J by 4 bases. CDR3 sequence reads: CASSPQGADTQYF. The CDR3 DNA follows: TGTGCCAGCAGCCCACAGGGGGCAGATACGCAGTATTTT.

This clonotype was detected only a few times. The rearrangement links TRBV20-1 to TRBJ1-1, with a tentative D call TRBD1 (6 bases). The V gene's germline CDR1 is DFQATT and CDR2 SNEGSKA (reference sequence). The CDR3 runs to 14 residues. V lost 0 bases, J lost 4 bases, and 12 bases lay in between. As DNA, the CDR3 is TGCAGTGCTAGAGATTGGGCAGGGGTCACTGAAGCTTTCTTT. It yields the protein CSARDWAGVTEAFF.

This clonotype showed up just a few times. CDR3: CASKLAIPYNEQFF. The DNA of the CDR3 is TGTGCCAGCAAACTAGCCATCCCTTACAATGAGCAGTTCTTC. This chain uses TRBV6-7 with TRBJ2-1, with D possibly TRBD2 on 6 matching bases. TRBV6-7 is given ORF status, its function remaining uncertain. Trimming stripped 7 bases from V and 4 bases from J, with 14 bases between. CDR3 length: 14 amino acids.